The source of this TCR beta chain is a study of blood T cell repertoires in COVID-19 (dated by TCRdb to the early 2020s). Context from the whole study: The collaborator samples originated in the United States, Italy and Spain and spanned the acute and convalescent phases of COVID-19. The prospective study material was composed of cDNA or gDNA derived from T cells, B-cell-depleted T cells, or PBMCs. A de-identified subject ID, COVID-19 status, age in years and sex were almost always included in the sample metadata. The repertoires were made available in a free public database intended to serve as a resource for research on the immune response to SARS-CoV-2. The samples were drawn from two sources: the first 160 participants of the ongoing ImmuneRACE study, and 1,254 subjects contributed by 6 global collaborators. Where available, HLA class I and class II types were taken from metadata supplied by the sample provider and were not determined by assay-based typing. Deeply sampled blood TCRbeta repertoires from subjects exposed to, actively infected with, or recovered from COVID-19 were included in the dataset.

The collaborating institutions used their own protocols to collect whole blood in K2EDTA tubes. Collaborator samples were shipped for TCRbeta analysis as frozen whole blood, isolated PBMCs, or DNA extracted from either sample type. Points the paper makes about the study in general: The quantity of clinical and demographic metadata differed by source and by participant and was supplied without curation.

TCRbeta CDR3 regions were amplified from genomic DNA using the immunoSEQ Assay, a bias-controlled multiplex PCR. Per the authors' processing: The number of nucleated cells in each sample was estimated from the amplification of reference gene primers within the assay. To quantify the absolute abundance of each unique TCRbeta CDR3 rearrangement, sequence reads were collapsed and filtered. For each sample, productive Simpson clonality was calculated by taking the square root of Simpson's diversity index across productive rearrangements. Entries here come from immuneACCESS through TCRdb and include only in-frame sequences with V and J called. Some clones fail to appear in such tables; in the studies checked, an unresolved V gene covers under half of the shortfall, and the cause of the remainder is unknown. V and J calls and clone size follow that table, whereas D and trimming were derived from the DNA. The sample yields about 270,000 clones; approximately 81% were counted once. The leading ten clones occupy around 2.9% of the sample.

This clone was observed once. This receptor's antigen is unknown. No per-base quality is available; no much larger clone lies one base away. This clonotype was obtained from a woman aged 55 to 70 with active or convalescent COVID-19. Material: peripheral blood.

In nucleotide form, the sequence is TGCGCCAGCAGCTTGGGAGGACTAGCGGGGGAGGAGACCCAGTACTTC. Translated, it gives CASSLGGLAGEETQYF. The V and J segments used are TRBV5-1 and TRBJ2-5; 13 central nucleotides agree with TRBD2. Unmatched junction bases come to 4, with V trimmed by 0 bases and J by 5 bases. CDR1 and CDR2 are read off the germline V gene as SGHRS and YFSETQ. The CDR3 measures 16 amino acids from cysteine to phenylalanine. Just CDR3 DNA is preserved here, 48 bases in frame from base 1.